The 16 T cell receptor beta chains below all came from one sample that was sequenced in a study of T cells in Graves' hyperthyroidism and ophthalmopathy. Amplification of TCR beta CDR3 regions was performed using RNA transcripts as template. When the TCR CDR3 underwent first-round RT-PCR, the HTBI primer set was used. One entry per CDR3 protein, called by TCRdb with MiXCR from the multiplex PCR reads. The repertoire holds under 750,000 distinct CDR3 sequences, with about 17% as singletons. Sequencing was done on a sample of blood. Every receptor here comes from a woman aged 45-59 years with Graves' hyperthyroidism that later progressed to Graves' ophthalmopathy.

This clonotype appeared many times. DNA for the CDR3: TGCAGTGCTAGTCTTTTGGCAGACCATAGCAATCAGCCCCAGCATTTT. This codes for CSASLLADHSNQPQHF. The chain combines TRBV20-1 with TRBJ1-5; D not resolved. The V gene lost 3 bases and the J gene lost 0 bases, with 15 bases spanning the gap. From germline, CDR1 is DFQATT and CDR2 SNEGSKA (reference sequence). The CDR3 runs to 16 residues.

Many counts were recorded for this clonotype. The V gene is TRBV11-2, the J gene TRBJ2-7; possible D gene TRBD1, 6 bases. The CDR3 contains 15 residues. With 6 bases removed from V and 6 bases from J, the gap between germline ends came to 21 bases. Germline loops: CDR1 SGHAT, CDR2 FQNNGV. CDR3 loop: CASRINRANRVEQYF. The CDR3 DNA reads as TGTGCCAGCAGAATCAACCGGGCCAACAGGGTCGAGCAGTACTTC.

This clonotype has at least ten counts. V and J are TRBV2 and TRBJ2-5; D ambiguous. This CDR3 spans 14 amino acids. Germline values: CDR1 SNHLY, CDR2 FYNNEI. The V end lost 1 base, the J end lost 1 base, and 7 bases lay between the germline ends. The CDR3 sequence: CASSEVSTQETQYF. Written as DNA, the CDR3 is TGTGCCAGCAGTGAAGTTTCAACCCAAGAGACCCAGTACTTC.

This clonotype was seen at least ten times. The J gene is TRBJ2-5, the V gene TRBV27; D gene ambiguous. The CDR3 has 13 amino acids. Germline loops: CDR1 MNHEY, CDR2 SMNVEV (reference sequence). The germline V and J ends were trimmed by 5 bases and 4 bases, with 11 bases remaining between them. The CDR3 sequence is CASSGPGPETQYF. As DNA, the CDR3 is TGTGCCAGCAGTGGACCGGGTCCAGAGACCCAGTACTTC.

CDR3 bases: TGCAGTGCTAAGACTGTAGGGGGGCTTGGCTATGGCTACACCTTC. Residues: CSAKTVGGLGYGYTF. V is TRBV20-1 and J is TRBJ1-2; D possibly corresponds to TRBD1 (6 bases). The V gene's germline CDR1 is DFQATT and CDR2 SNEGSKA (reference sequence). V was clipped by 4 bases and J by 4 bases, with 19 bases between them. The CDR3 contains 15 residues.

This clonotype occurred a few times. The J gene is TRBJ2-3, the V gene TRBV9, with D perhaps TRBD2 (7 bases). This CDR3 contains 16 residues. Germline-derived CDR1 and CDR2 are SGDLS and YYNGEE. V lost 0 bases, J lost 0 bases, and 11 bases lay in between. The CDR3 nucleotides are TGTGCCAGCAGCGTAGGAGGGGGGGCGAGCACAGATACGCAGTATTTT. Protein product: CASSVGGGASTDTQYF. Using reference TRBV9 and TRBJ2-3 for the parts outside the CDR3, the full variable domain is DSGVTQTPKHLITATGQRVTLRCSPRSGDLSVYWYQQSLDQGLQFLIQYYNGEERAKGNILERFSAQQFPDLHSELNLSSLELGDSALYFCASSVGGGASTDTQYFGPGTRLTVL.

The chain couples TRBV6-5 to TRBJ2-7; tentatively, D is TRBD1 or TRBD2 (5 bases each). The CDR3 has 13 amino acids. V shed 9 bases and J shed 2 bases, with 14 bases lying between them. Germline assignment: CDR1 MNHEY and CDR2 SVGAGI. CDR3: CASRGTPAYEQYF. DNA for the CDR3: TGTGCCAGTCGGGGCACCCCTGCCTACGAGCAGTACTTC.

The table lists this clonotype with a few counts. In DNA form, the CDR3 reads TGCGCCAGCAGCCAAGATGGAGGACAGGGCCACACCGGGGAGCTGTTTTTT. The encoded protein is CASSQDGGQGHTGELFF. V is TRBV4-1 and J is TRBJ2-2, with 8 bases identical to TRBD1. This CDR3 has 17 amino acids. From germline, CDR1 is MGHRA and CDR2 YSYEKL. The V and J ends lost 0 bases and 3 bases, in that order; junction bases with no gene match: 6.

The rearrangement uses TRBV9 and TRBJ2-3, with TRBD1 matching 8 bases. In germline, CDR1 is SGDLS, CDR2 YYNGEE. J gave up 3 bases and V 2 bases, and 2 bases lay outside the gene matches. The CDR3 is 14 amino acids. CDR3 sequence (DNA): TGTGCCAGCAGCGTCCAGGGGGCAACAGATACGCAGTATTTT. It is translated as CASSVQGATDTQYF.

This clonotype was recorded a few times. The V call is TRBV29-1, the J call TRBJ1-2; D gene ambiguous. Trimming shortened V by 6 bases and J by 7 bases, and 12 bases separated the two germline ends. The CDR3 has 11 residues. Germline V gene sequence: CDR1 SQVTM, CDR2 ANQGSEA. CDR3 in DNA: TGCAGCGTGCAGGCGGTGGGTGGCTACACCTTC. Translated: CSVQAVGGYTF.

This clonotype has at least ten counts. The gene calls are TRBV12-3 or TRBV12-4 and TRBJ2-5; 9 bases agree with TRBD1. The trim removed 1 base at V and 5 bases at J, leaving 5 bases unmatched. This CDR3 comprises 15 residues. CDR3: CASSLVGQGMETQYF. The CDR3 region has the DNA TGTGCCAGCAGTTTAGTGGGACAGGGAATGGAGACCCAGTACTTC.

The table lists this clonotype with a few counts. This clone may be a read error of a much larger clone one base away. This chain links TRBV2 with TRBJ1-2, with a weak D call TRBD1 (6 bases). Germline V gives CDR1 SNHLY, CDR2 FYNNEI. The CDR3 is 16 amino acids. Trimming pared 8 bases from V and 4 bases from J, leaving 23 bases between. As DNA, the CDR3 is TGTGCCAGCCTCGACGGGGGGCAGAGGGGAAGCTATGGCTACACCTTC. It is translated as CASLDGGQRGSYGYTF.

This chain links TRBV20-1 with TRBJ1-2; D perhaps matches TRBD1 (5 bases). CDR1 DFQATT and CDR2 SNEGSKA come from the germline V gene (reference sequence). This CDR3 has 13 amino acids. V gave up 1 base and J gave up 4 bases, with 10 bases separating them. The CDR3 here is CSARGGGSYGYTF. In nucleotides, the CDR3 is TGCAGTGCTAGAGGCGGGGGGAGCTATGGCTACACCTTC.

The chain couples TRBV11-2 to TRBJ1-5; D unclear. Deletions cut 2 bases from V and 6 bases from J, with 8 bases between. There are 13 residues in the CDR3. The V gene's germline CDR1 is SGHAT and CDR2 FQNNGV. Written as DNA, the CDR3 is TGTGCCAGCAGCTTAAACGTGGGTCAGCCCCAGCATTTT. It encodes CASSLNVGQPQHF. Full variable domain (outside the CDR3, taken from reference TRBV11-2 and TRBJ1-5): EAGVAQSPRYKIIEKRQSVAFWCNPISGHATLYWYQQILGQGPKLLIQFQNNGVVDDSQLPKDRFSAERLKGVDSTLKIQPAKLEDSAVYLCASSLNVGQPQHFGDGTRLSIL.

This clonotype has just a few counts. The V call is TRBV10-3, the J call TRBJ2-5, with 8 bases identical to TRBD2. The junction had 11 bases not matched to a gene; V was cut back by 0 bases and J by 5 bases. This CDR3 has 17 residues. CDR1 is ENHRY and CDR2 is SYGVKD in the germline V gene. This CDR3 is CAISESGSGRGRETQYF. For the CDR3, the DNA is TGTGCCATCAGTGAGTCGGGAAGCGGGAGAGGCAGGGAGACCCAGTACTTC.

A remark on this clonotype: A much larger clone lies a single base off, so this may be a read error. V is TRBV7-6 and J is TRBJ1-1; a weak D match, TRBD1 (5 bases). CDR3 length: 15 residues. CDR1 and CDR2 (germline): SGHVS, FNYEAQ. The CDR3 protein is CASSLGPVGNAEAFF. CDR3 nucleotide sequence: TGTGCCAGCAGCTTGGGACCGGTAGGGAACGCTGAAGCTTTCTTT.